Given below is one TCR beta chain in context. Its specificity is not known. The data derive from a study of early T cells in non-severe SARS-CoV-2 infection. Study at large: Sequencing input comprised bulk RNA from unsorted whole blood; chain pairing was not available. The study's findings and limits: The study's VDJdb matching favored anti-spike CD8 responses and missed private and CD4 specificities.

Trimming removed 6 bases from V and 7 bases from J; junction bases left unmatched: 8. CDR1 is MRHNA and CDR2 is SNTAGT in the germline V gene. The CDR3 is made up of 13 amino acids. Unique molecular identifiers were added to individual cDNA molecules. Each CDR3 protein gets one entry after TCRdb re-called the 5' RACE reads with MiXCR. The profile covers about 61,000 distinct CDR3 sequences, with around 12% appearing a single time and 0.95% to 1.5% taken by the ten largest. The TCR was taken from an adult who was a healthcare worker with PCR-confirmed SARS-CoV-2 infection or an uninfected control (not recorded which). The donor label of this sample is uncertain. This chain uses TRBV6-4 with TRBJ1-2; 7 positions agree with TRBD1. This specimen was whole blood, taken at baseline. The CDR3 nucleotides are TGTGCCAGCAGCGCGACGGGACAGATTGGCTACACCTTC. It codes for CASSATGQIGYTF.